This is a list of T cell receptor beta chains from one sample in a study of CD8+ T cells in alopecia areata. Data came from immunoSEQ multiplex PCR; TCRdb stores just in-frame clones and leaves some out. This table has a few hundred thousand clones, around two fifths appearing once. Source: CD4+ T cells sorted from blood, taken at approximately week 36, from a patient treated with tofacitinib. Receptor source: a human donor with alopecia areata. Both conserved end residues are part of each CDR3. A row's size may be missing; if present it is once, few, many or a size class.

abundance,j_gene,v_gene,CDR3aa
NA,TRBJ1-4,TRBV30,CALRQGAYEKLFF
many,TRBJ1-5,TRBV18,CASSPSFDQPQHF
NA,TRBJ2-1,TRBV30,CAWTGGRGVNEQFF
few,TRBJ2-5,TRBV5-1,CASSHTSGQETQYF
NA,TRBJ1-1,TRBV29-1,CSVESRLRATEAFF
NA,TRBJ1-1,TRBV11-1,CASSIYREMNTEAFF
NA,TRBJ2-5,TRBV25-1,CASSEWRSLGETQYF
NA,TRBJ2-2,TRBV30,CAWNRDGTGELFF
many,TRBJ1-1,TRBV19,CASSIGQQRAFF
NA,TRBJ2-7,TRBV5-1,CASSLPSNEQYF
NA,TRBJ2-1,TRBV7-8,CASSFTQSSSGNYNEQFF
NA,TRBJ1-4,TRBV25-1,CASSGPTLREKLFF
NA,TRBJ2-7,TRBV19,CASSLQGTSSYEQYF
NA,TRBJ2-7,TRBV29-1,CSVVFSSYEQYF
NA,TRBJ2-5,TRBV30,CAWSHERVQETQYF
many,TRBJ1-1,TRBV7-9,CASTEGGGAYTEAFF
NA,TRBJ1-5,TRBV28,CASRYQEWSNQPQHF
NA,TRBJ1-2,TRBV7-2,CASSFDRVGYTF
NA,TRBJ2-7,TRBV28,CASSSPYEQYF
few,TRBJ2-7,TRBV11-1,CASSAGPGGYEQYF
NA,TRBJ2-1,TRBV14,CASCPVGVLEQFF
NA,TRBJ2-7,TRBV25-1,CASSAGGAFSVYF
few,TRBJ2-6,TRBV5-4,CASSLAGQSRANVLTF
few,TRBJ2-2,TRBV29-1,CSVGLLQNTGELFF
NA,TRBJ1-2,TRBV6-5,CASSYSYGGSYGYTF
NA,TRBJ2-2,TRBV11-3,CASSLGQGGGELFF
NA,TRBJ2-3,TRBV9,CASSVEAGGRADTQYF
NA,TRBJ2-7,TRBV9,CASSVAIEGEQYF
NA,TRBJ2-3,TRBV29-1,CSVGDMTSGRYF
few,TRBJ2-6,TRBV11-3,CASSGPSGANVLTF
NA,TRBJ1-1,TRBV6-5,CAISGTVNEAFF
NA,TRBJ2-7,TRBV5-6,CASSYFDRDRGEQYF
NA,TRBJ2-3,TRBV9,CASSVGSGGALDTQYF
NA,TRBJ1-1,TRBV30,CAWSVQMGNTEAFF
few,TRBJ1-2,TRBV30,CAWSEAGDYGYTF
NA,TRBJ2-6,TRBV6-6,CASSYTTGSGANVLTF
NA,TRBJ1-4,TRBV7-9,CASSLNEKLFF
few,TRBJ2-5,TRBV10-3,CASSPPGVETQYF
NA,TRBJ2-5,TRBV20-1,CSAGRGETQYF
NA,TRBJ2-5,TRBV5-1,CASSPGEGPETQYF
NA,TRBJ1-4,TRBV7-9,CASSSGRINEKLFF
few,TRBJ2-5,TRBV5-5,CASSLLQGETQYF
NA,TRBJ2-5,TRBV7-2,CASSLEEGWETQYF
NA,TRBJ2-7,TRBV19,CASSISSASYEQYF
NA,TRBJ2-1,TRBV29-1,CSVEKGLGGPKFF
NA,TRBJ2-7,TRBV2,CASHGDRDYYEQYF
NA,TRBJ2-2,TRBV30,CAWRLASYSGELFF
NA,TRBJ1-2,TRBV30,CACPGQNYGYTF
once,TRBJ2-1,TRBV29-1,CSVSPGTSGRVNEQFF
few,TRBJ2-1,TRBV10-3,CAIRDRGRDEQFF
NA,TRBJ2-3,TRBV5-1,CASSLTTVSTDTQYF
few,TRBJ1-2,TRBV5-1,CASSLEWGKYGYTF
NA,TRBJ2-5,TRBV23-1,CASNARLVTQYF
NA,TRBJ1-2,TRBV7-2,CASSLATGGNYGYTF